Described below is a single T cell receptor beta chain sequence and its context. This entry is derived from a study of blood T cell repertoires in COVID-19. Only in-frame clones appear in the TCRdb table, and some are missing; sequencing was by immunoSEQ multiplex PCR. The sample carries roughly 200,000 clones, around 81% recorded once. V was shortened by 4 bases and J by 1 base, with 11 bases between the two germline ends. In germline, CDR1 is LGHNA, CDR2 YNFKEQ. The length of the CDR3 is 14 residues. The chain combines TRBV4-2 with TRBJ2-7; D perhaps matches TRBD2 (7 bases). This clonotype originated in a woman aged 65 to 85 with acute or convalescent COVID-19. Sequenced sample: peripheral blood. The CDR3 region has the DNA TGTGCCAGCAGCCTAGGGGGGGAATCCTACGAGCAGTACTTC. It encodes CASSLGGESYEQYF.